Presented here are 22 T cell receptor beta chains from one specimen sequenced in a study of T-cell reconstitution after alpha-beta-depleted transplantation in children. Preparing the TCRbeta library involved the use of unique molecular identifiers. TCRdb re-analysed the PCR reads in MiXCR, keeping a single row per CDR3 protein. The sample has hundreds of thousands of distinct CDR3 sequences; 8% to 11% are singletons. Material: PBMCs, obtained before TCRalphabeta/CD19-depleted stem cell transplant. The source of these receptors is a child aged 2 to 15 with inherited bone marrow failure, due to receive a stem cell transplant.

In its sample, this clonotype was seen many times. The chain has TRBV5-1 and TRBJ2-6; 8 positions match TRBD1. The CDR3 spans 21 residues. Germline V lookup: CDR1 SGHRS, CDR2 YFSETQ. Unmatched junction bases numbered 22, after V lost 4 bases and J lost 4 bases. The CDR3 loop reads CASSLRGPPGRGRAGANVLTF. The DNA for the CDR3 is TGCGCCAGCAGCCTGAGGGGCCCTCCCGGCAGGGGGCGGGCCGGGGCCAACGTCCTGACTTTC.

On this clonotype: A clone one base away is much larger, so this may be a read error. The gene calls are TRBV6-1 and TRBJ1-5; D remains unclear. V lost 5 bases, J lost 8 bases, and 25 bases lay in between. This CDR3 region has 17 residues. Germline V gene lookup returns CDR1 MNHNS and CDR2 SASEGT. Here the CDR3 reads CASSKIASGWVVKPQHF. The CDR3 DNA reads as TGTGCCAGCAGTAAGATCGCATCGGGGTGGGTAGTTAAGCCCCAGCATTTT.

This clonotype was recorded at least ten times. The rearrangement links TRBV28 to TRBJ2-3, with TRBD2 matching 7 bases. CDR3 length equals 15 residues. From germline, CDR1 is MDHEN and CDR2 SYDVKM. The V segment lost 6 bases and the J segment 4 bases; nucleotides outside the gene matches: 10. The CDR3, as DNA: TGTGCCAGCAGCCGTCGGCGGGAGTGGGCAGATACGCAGTATTTT. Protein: CASSRRREWADTQYF.

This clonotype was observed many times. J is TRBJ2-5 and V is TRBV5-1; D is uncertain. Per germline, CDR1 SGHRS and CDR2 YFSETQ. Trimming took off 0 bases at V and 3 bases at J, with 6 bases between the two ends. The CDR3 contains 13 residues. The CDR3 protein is CASSLDSEETQYF. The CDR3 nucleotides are TGCGCCAGCAGCTTGGACAGCGAAGAGACCCAGTACTTC.

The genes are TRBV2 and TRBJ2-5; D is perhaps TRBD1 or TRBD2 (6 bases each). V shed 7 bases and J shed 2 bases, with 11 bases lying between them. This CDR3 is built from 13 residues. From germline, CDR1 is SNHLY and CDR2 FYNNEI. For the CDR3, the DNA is TGTGCCAGCATCCGGGGGCTTCAAGAGACCCAGTACTTC. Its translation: CASIRGLQETQYF.

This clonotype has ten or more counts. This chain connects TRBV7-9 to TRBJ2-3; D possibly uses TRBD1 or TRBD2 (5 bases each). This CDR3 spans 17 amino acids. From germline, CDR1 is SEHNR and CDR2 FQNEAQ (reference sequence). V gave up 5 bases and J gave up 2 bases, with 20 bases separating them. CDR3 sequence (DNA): TGTGCCAGCAGCCCCCCTTTGGGACGCGCTAACACAGATACGCAGTATTTT. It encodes CASSPPLGRANTDTQYF.

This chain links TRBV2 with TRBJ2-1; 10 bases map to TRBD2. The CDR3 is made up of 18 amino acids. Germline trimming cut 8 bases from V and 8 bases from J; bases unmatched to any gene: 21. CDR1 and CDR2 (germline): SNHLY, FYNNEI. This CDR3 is CASCLFRVAGGGVDEQFF. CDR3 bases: TGTGCCAGCTGTCTCTTCCGGGTAGCGGGAGGAGGGGTGGATGAGCAGTTCTTC.

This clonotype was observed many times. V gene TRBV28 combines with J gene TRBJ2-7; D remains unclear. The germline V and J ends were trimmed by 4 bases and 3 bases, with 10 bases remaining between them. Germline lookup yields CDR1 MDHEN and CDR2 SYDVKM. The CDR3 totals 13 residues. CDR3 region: CASSSGLGYEQYF. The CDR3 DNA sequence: TGTGCCAGCAGTTCTGGGCTAGGCTACGAGCAGTACTTC.

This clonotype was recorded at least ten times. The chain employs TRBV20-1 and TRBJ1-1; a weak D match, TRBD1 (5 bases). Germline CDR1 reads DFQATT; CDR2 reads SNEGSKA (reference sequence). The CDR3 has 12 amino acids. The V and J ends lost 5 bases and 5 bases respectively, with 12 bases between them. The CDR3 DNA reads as TGCAGTGCTTCCGTCAGGGTTACTGAAGCTTTCTTT. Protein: CSASVRVTEAFF.

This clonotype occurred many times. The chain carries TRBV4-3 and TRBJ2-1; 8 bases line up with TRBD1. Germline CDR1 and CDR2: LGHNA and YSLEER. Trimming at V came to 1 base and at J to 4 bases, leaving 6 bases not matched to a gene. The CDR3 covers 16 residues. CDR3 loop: CASSQGTGTTYNEQFF. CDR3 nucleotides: TGCGCCAGCAGCCAAGGGACAGGGACCACTTACAATGAGCAGTTCTTC.

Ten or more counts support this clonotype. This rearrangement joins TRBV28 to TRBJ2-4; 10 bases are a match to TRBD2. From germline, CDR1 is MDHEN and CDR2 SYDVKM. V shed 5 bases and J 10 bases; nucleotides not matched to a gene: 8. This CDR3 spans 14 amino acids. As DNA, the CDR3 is TGTGCCAGCAGTCGCCTAGCGGGAGTTTTTATTCAGTACTTC. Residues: CASSRLAGVFIQYF.

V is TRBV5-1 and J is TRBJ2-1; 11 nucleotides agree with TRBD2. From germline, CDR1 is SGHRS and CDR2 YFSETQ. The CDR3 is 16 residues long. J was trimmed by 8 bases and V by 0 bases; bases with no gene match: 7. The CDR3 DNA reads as TGCGCCAGCAGCTTGGTTACTAGCGGGAGTTTCCATGAGCAGTTCTTC. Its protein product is CASSLVTSGSFHEQFF.

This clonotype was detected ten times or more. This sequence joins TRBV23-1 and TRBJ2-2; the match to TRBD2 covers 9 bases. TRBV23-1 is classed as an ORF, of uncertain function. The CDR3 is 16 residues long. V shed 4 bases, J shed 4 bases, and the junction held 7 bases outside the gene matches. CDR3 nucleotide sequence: TGCGCCAGCAGTCCGGAAGCGGGAGGACTCACCGGGGAGCTGTTTTTT. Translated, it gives CASSPEAGGLTGELFF.

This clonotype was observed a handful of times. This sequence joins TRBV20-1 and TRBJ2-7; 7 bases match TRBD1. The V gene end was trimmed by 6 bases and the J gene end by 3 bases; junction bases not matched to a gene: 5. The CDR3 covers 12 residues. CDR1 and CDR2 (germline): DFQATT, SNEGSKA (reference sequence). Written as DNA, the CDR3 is TGCAGTGCCGCCCGACAGGGCTACGAGCAGTACTTC. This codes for CSAARQGYEQYF.

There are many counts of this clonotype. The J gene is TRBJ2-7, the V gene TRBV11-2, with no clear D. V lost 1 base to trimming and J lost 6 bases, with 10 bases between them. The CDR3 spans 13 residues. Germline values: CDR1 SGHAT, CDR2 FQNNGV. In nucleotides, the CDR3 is TGTGCCAGCAGCTTAGTGTCAGGCGGCGAGCAGTACTTC. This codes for CASSLVSGGEQYF.

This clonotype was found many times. The CDR3 DNA reads as TGCAGTGCAGGGACATCAGCCCGGGAGCTGTTTTTT. It specifies CSAGTSARELFF. The gene calls are TRBV20-1 and TRBJ2-2, with D possibly matching TRBD1 (6 bases). Trimming pared 6 bases from V and 9 bases from J, leaving 14 bases between. The V gene's germline CDR1 is DFQATT and CDR2 SNEGSKA (reference sequence). This CDR3 has 12 amino acids.

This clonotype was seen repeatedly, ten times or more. CDR3 protein: CSARGRGFDEQFF. Written as DNA, the CDR3 is TGCAGTGCCAGGGGGCGGGGGTTCGATGAGCAGTTCTTC. The chain couples TRBV20-1 to TRBJ2-1; TRBD1 might be the D (8 bases). Germline CDR1 is DFQATT and CDR2 is SNEGSKA (reference sequence). The length of the CDR3 is 13 residues. Trimming cost V 6 bases and J 8 bases, with 17 bases left between them.

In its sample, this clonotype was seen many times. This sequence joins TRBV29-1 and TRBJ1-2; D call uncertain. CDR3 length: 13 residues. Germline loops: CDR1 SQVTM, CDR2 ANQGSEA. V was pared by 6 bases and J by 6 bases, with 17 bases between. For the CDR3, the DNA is TGCAGCGTAACGAGGGCGGAAGGCCATGGCTACACCTTC. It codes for CSVTRAEGHGYTF.

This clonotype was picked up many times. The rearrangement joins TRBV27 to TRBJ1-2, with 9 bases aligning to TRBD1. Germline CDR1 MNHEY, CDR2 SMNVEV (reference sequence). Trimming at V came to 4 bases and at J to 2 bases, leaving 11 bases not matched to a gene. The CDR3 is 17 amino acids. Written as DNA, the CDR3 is TGTGCCAGCAGTTCCCCAGGGGGACAGGGAGGGAACTATGGCTACACCTTC. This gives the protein CASSSPGGQGGNYGYTF.

CDR3 amino acids: CSATPDSEQFF. CDR3 DNA: TGCAGTGCTACCCCAGACAGCGAGCAGTTCTTC. The rearrangement links TRBV20-1 to TRBJ2-1, with D possibly TRBD1 on 5 matching bases. CDR3 length equals 11 residues. Germline values: CDR1 DFQATT, CDR2 SNEGSKA (reference sequence). V was pared by 4 bases and J by 10 bases, with 11 bases between.

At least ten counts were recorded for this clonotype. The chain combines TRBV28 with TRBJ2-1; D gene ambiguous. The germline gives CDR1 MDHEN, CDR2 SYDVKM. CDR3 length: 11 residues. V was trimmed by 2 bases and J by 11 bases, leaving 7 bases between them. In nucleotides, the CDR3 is TGTGCCAGCAGTTTAAGAGAACAGCAGTTCTTC. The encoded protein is CASSLREQQFF.

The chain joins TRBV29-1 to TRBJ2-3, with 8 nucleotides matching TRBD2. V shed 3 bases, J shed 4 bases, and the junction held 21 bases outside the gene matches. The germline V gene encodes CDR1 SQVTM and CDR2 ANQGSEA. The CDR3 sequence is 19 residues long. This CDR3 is CSVDGGPRTTGGPSDTQYF. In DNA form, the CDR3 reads TGCAGCGTTGATGGAGGGCCCCGCACCACGGGAGGGCCGTCAGATACGCAGTATTTT.